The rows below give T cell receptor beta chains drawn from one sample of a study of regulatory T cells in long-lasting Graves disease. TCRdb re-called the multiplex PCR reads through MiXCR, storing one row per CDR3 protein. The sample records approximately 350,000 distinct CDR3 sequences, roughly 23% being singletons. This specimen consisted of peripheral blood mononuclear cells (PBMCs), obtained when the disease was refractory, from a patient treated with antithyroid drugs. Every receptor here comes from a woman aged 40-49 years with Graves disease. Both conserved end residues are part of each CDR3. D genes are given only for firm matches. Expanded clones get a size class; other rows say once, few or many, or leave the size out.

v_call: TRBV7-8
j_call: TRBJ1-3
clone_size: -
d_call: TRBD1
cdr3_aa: CASSLPGQGYF
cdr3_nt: TGTGCCAGCAGCTTACCCGGACAGGGCTATTTT

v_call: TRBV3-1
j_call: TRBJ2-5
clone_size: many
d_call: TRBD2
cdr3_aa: CASSQTASGMETQYF
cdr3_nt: TGTGCCAGCAGCCAAACGGCTAGCGGGATGGAGACCCAGTACTTC

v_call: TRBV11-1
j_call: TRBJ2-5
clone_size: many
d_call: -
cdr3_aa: CASSSSQETQYF
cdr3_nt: TGTGCCAGCAGCTCAAGCCAAGAGACCCAGTACTTC

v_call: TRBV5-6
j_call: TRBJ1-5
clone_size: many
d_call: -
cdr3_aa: CASSFRGQPQHF
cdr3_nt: TGTGCCAGCAGCTTTCGGGGTCAGCCCCAGCATTTT

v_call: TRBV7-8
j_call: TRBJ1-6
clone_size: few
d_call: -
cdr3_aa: CASSPTPEGRQGPLHF
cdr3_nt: TGTGCCAGCAGCCCGACCCCGGAAGGGCGCCAGGGACCCCTCCACTTT

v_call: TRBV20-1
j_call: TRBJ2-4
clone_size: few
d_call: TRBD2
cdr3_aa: CSAKGKTSLAKNIQYF
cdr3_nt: TGCAGTGCTAAAGGGAAGACTAGCCTAGCCAAAAACATTCAGTACTTC

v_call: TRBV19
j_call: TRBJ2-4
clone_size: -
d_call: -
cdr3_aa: CASNFRGAKNIQYF
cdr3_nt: TGTGCCAGTAATTTCAGGGGTGCCAAAAACATTCAGTACTTC

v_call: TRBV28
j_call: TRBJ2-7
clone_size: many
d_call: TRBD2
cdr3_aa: CASSIGGGLMDEQYF
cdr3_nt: TGTGCCAGCAGTATCGGGGGGGGCTTGATGGACGAGCAGTACTTC

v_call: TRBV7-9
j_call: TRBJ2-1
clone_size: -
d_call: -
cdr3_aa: CASIASSSYNEQFF
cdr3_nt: TGTGCCAGCATAGCGTCCAGCTCCTACAATGAGCAGTTCTTC

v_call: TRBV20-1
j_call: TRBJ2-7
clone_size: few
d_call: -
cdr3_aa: CSARDPLGGSYEQYF
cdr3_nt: TGCAGTGCTAGAGATCCACTAGGAGGGTCGTACGAGCAGTACTTC

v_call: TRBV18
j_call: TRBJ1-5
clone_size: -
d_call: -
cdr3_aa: CASSPSRGDQPQHF
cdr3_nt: TGTGCCAGCTCACCGTCCAGAGGGGATCAGCCCCAGCATTTT

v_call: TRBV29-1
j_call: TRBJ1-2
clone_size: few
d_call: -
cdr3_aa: CSVEGSPGRSYGYTF
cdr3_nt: TGCAGCGTTGAGGGTTCACCGGGACGGAGCTATGGCTACACCTTC

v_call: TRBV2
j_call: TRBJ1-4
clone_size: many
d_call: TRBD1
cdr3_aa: CASSELRQGVEKLFF
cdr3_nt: TGTGCCAGCAGTGAACTGAGACAGGGGGTTGAAAAACTGTTTTTT

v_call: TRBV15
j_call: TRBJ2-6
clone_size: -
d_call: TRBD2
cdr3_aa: CATSRIGGDPSGANVLTF
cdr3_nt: TGTGCCACCAGTAGGATTGGGGGGGACCCCTCTGGGGCCAACGTCCTGACTTTC

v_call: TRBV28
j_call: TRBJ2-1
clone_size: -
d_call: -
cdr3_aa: CASSPRSYEQFF
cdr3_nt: TGTGCCAGCAGTCCCCGTTCATATGAGCAGTTCTTC

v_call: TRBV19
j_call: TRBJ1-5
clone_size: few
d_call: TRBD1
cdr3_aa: CASSPGQGLGPQHF
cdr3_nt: TGTGCCAGTAGTCCCGGACAGGGACTAGGGCCCCAGCATTTT

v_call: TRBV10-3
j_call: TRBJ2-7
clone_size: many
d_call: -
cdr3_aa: CAISQGLYEQYF
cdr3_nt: TGTGCCATCAGTCAGGGCCTCTACGAGCAGTACTTC

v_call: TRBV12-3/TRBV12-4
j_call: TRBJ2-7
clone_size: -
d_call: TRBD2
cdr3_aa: CASSLIVLAGVGFGEQYF
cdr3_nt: TGTGCCAGCAGTTTAATTGTTCTAGCGGGAGTGGGGTTTGGGGAGCAGTACTTC

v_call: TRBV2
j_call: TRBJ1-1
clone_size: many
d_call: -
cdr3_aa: CASDGQSLYTEAFF
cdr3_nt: TGTGCCAGCGATGGACAGTCTTTGTACACTGAAGCTTTCTTT

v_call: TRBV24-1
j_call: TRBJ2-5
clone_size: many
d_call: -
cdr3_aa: CATSDLGQTKETQYF
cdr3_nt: TGTGCCACCAGTGATCTTGGACAGACGAAAGAGACCCAGTACTTC

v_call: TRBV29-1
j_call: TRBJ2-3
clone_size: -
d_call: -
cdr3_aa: CSVEFFGGASTDTQYF
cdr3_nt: TGCAGCGTTGAATTCTTTGGCGGGGCTAGCACAGATACGCAGTATTTT

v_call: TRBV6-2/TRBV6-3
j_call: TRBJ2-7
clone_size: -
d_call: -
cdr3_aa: CASSYSSLSAYEQYF
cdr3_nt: TGTGCCAGCAGTTACTCCAGTCTCAGCGCCTACGAGCAGTACTTC

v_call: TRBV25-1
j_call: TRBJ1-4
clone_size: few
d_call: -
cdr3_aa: CASSEQAGRGEKLFF
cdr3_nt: TGTGCCAGCAGTGAACAGGCAGGGAGAGGTGAAAAACTGTTTTTT

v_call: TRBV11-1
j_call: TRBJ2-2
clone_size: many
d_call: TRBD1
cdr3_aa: CASSRQGSGELFF
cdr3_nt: TGTGCCAGCAGCCGACAGGGGAGCGGGGAGCTGTTTTTT

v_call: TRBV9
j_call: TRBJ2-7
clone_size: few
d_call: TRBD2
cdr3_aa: CASSVGTSGIYEQYF
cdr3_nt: TGTGCCAGCAGCGTAGGGACTAGCGGGATTTACGAGCAGTACTTC

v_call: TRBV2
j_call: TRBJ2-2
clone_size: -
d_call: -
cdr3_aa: CASSLFEGGAAGELFF
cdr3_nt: TGTGCCAGCAGTCTCTTTGAGGGGGGCGCAGCGGGGGAGCTGTTTTTT

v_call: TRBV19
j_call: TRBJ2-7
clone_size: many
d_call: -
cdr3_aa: CASSLLAVGTETYEQYF
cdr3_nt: TGTGCCAGTAGTCTCCTAGCGGTCGGGACAGAGACCTACGAGCAGTACTTC

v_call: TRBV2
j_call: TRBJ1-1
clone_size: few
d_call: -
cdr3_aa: CASRYNWATEAFF
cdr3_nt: TGTGCCAGCAGGTATAATTGGGCCACTGAAGCTTTCTTT

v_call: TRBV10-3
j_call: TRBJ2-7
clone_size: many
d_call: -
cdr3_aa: CAISETPPEQYF
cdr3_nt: TGTGCCATCAGTGAAACACCGCCCGAGCAGTACTTC

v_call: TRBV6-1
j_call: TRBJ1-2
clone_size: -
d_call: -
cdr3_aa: CASSEAHRYGYTF
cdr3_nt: TGTGCCAGCAGTGAAGCGCATCGGTATGGCTACACCTTC